This T cell receptor beta chain is drawn from a study of response to subunit inactivated influenza vaccine. Points from the study as a whole: The authors proposed limited new T cell recruitment per seasonal influenza vaccination.

The CDR3 runs to 15 residues. Per the germline V gene, CDR1 is SGHAT and CDR2 is FQDESV (reference sequence). V was cut by 0 bases and J by 9 bases, with 18 bases left in between. TCRdb reprocessed the RT-PCR reads with MiXCR, giving one entry per CDR3 protein. The data show around 760,000 distinct CDR3 sequences, approximately 15% seen once. To note about this clonotype: Its matching antigen is unknown.

The chain couples TRBV11-1 to TRBJ2-7; a weak D match, TRBD2 (6 bases). Source: PBMCs from blood, taken around 15 days before vaccination. The TCR was taken from a man aged 50-59 years who received an inactivated influenza vaccine. The CDR3 nucleotides read TGTGCCAGCAGCTTAGCGGGCGGGGCCACCTCGCCGCAGTACTTC. This encodes CASSLAGGATSPQYF.